The sequence of this T cell receptor (beta chain) was determined in a study of cytomegalovirus exposure and HLA in healthy donors. With 60 Vbeta and 13 Jbeta primers, the PCR was carried out. Generated by immunoSEQ multiplex PCR, the TCRdb table keeps only in-frame clones and is missing some. The sample records about 100,000 clones, over 60% being singletons. Study results and caveats: Researchers catalogued about 150 TCR beta chains as cytomegalovirus-associated. Sequencing likely generated an artifact that appeared as a cluster of highly shared sequence variants. With later analysis, a missense DCLRE1C variant became linked to TCR beta V- and J-gene trimming. Most of the TCR beta V segments (in an earlier analysis) were productive either about 87% or about 30% of the time.

Looked up from germline, CDR1 is MNHEY and CDR2 is SVGAGI. The CDR3 spans 14 residues. V was shortened by 6 bases and J by 8 bases, with 19 bases between the two germline ends. This clone appeared a few times. Antigen: not known. The chain joins TRBV6-5 to TRBJ1-1; D is perhaps TRBD1 (6 bases). This TCR derives from a female donor in good health and CMV-seropositive. Sequenced: PBMCs. In nucleotides, the CDR3 is TGTGCCAGCAGCCTGACAGGAATAGCGCGGGAAGCTTTCTTT. Translating it yields CASSLTGIAREAFF.